The 4 T cell receptor beta chains below were found in one sample sequenced in a study of tumor-infiltrating lymphocytes in primary liver carcinoma. Priming with a constant-region primer yielded TCR beta cDNA from around 0.45 ug total RNA. The TCR beta library was amplified through three nested multiplex PCR rounds in a modified ARM-PCR procedure. Amplification in the first two PCR rounds was performed using TRBV1-TRBV30 forward primers and a C-beta reverse primer for roughly 10 cycles each. TCRdb itself ran the multiplex PCR reads through MiXCR, one entry per CDR3 protein. This repertoire shows more than 95,000 distinct CDR3 sequences, approximately 78% found once; its top ten account for approximately 20%. Co-extraction of both nucleic acids (RNA and DNA) used about 20-33 mg of unsorted bulk tissue. The sample was liver tumor tissue from sampling region 3. Subset meaning: tumor region T3, left-lateral pole. Receptors originate from a man aged 40-49 years with primary liver carcinoma and hepatitis B virus infection.

In its sample, this clonotype was seen a few times. The junction departs from germline at one end; a sequencing error may be responsible. The chain recombines TRBV11-2 with TRBJ1-4; 7 bases fit TRBD1. In germline, CDR1 is SGHAT, CDR2 FQNNGV. The CDR3 consists of 16 residues. The CDR3 region has the DNA TGTGCCAGCAGCGCCATGACAGGGTTTGGTAATGAAAAGCTGTTTTTT. Protein: CASSAMTGFGNEKLFF.

Regarding this clonotype: One end of the junction fails to match germline, which may point to a read error. The genes are TRBV4-2 and TRBJ2-6, with D possibly being TRBD2 (6 bases). The length of the CDR3 is 15 residues. Germline V gene lookup returns CDR1 LGHNA and CDR2 YNFKEQ. The CDR3 spells CVSSQGDSWANVLTF. The CDR3 nucleotides read TGTGTCAGCAGCCAAGGGGACTCTTGGGCCAACGTCCTGACTTTC.

This clonotype was observed a single time. It is likely a read error, because the conserved phenylalanine at the end of the CDR3 is missing. This CDR3 is CASSLFSGEQFL. In DNA, the CDR3 is TGTGCCAGCAGTCTTTTTAGCGGTGAGCAGTTCCTC. The chain is built from TRBV6-2 or TRBV6-3 and TRBJ2-1, with D possibly TRBD2 on 6 matching bases. Germline V gives CDR1 MNHEY, CDR2 SVGEGT. The CDR3 is made up of 12 amino acids. Trimming left V 5 bases short and J 9 bases short, with 11 bases between.

Notes on this clonotype: Its ends do not fully match the called genes, so a read error is possible. CDR3 sequence (DNA): TGTGCCTGCAGCTTGGAAGGAGAGGCCCAGTACTTC. It yields the protein CACSLEGEAQYF. The rearrangement joins TRBV7-9 to TRBJ2-5; D is uncertain. The CDR3 extends over 12 amino acids. Germline CDR1 is SEHNR and CDR2 is FQNEAQ (reference sequence).